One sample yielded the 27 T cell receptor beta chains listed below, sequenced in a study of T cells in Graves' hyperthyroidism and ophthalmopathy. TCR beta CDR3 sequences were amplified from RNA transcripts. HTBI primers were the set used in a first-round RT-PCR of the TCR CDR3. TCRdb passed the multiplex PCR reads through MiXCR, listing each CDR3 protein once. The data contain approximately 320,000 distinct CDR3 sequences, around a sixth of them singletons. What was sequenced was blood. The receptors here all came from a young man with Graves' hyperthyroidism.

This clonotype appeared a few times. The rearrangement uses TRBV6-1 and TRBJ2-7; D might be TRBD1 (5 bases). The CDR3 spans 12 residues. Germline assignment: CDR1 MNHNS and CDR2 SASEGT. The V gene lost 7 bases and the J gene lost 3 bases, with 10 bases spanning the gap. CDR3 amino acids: CASTQGSYEQYF. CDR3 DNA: TGTGCCAGCACGCAGGGAAGCTACGAGCAGTACTTC.

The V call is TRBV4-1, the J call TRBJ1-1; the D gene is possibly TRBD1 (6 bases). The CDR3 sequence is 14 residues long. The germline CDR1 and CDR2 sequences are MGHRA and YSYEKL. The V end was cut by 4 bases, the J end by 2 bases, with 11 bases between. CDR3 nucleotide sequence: TGCGCCAGCAGCCCAGGACAGACAAACACTGAAGCTTTCTTT. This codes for CASSPGQTNTEAFF.

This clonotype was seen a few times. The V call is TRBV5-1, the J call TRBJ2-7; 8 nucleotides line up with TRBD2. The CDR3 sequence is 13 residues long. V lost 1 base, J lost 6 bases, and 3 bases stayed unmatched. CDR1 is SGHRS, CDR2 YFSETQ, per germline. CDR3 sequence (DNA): TGCGCCAGCAGCTTGACCGGGACTAGCGAGCAGTACTTC. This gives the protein CASSLTGTSEQYF.

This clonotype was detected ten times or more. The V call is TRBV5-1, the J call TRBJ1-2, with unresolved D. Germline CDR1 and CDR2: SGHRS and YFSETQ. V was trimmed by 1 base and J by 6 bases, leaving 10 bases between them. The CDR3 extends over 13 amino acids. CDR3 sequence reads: CASSLLPSDGYTF. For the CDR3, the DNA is TGCGCCAGCAGCTTGTTACCCTCCGATGGCTACACCTTC.

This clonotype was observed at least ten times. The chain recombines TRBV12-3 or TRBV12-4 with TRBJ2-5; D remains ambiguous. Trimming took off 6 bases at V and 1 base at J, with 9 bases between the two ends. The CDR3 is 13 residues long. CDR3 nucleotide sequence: TGTGCCAGCAGCCTCTATCGCCAAGAGACCCAGTACTTC. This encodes CASSLYRQETQYF.

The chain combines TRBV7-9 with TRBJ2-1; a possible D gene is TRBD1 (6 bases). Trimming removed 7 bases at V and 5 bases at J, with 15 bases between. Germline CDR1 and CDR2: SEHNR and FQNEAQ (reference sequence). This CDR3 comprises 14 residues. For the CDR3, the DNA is TGTGCCAGCAATCGGCACAGGGCGAACAATGAGCAGTTCTTC. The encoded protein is CASNRHRANNEQFF.

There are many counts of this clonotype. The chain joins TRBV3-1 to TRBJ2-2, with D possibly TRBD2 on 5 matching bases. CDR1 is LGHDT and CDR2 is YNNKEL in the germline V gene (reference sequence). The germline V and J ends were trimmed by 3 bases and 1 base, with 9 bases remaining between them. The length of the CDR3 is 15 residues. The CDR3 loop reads CASSHSSWNTGELFF. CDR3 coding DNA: TGTGCCAGCAGCCACTCTAGCTGGAACACCGGGGAGCTGTTTTTT.

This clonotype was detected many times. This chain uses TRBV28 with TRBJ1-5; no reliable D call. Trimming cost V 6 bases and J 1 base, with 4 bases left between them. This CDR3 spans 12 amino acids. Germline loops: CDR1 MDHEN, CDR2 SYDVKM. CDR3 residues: CASSGSNQPQHF. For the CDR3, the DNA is TGTGCCAGCAGCGGAAGCAATCAGCCCCAGCATTTT.

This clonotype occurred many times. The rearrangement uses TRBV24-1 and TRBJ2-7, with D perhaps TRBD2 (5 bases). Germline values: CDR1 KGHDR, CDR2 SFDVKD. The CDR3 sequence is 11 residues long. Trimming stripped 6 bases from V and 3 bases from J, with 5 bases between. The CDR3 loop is CATSSGYEQYF. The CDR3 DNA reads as TGTGCCACCAGTAGCGGCTACGAGCAGTACTTC.

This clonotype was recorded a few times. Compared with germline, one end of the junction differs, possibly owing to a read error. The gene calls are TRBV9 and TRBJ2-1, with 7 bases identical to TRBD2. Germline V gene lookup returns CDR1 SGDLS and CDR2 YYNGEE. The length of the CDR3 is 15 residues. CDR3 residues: CASSVAFGGYNEQFF. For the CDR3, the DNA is TGTGCCAGCAGCGTAGCCTTCGGGGGGTACAATGAACAGTTCTTC.

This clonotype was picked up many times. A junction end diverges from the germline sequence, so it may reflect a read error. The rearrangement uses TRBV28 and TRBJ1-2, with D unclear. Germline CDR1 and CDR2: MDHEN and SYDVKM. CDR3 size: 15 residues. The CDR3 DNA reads TGTGCCAGCAGTCCCGGACTAGCGGGAGGCCTGGCTACAGTCTTC. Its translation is CASSPGLAGGLATVF.

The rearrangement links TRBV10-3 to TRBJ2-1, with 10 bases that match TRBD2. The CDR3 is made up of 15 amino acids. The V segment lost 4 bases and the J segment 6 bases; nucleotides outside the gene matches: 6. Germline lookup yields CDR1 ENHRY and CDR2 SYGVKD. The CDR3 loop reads CAISAEREGGNEQFF. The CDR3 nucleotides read TGTGCCATCAGTGCAGAGCGGGAGGGGGGCAATGAGCAGTTCTTC.

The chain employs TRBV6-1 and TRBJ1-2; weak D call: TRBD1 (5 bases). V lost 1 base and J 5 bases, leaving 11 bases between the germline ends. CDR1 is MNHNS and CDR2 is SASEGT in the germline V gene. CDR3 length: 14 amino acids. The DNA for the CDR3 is TGTGCCAGCAGTGAAGGGTGGGGGTTATATGGCTACACCTTC. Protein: CASSEGWGLYGYTF.

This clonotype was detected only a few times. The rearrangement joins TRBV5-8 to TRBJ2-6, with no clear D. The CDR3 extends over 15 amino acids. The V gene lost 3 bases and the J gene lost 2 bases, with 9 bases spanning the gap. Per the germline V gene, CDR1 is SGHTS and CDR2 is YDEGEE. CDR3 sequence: CASSSTQPGANVLTF. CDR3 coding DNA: TGTGCCAGCAGCTCTACGCAGCCTGGGGCCAACGTCCTGACTTTC.

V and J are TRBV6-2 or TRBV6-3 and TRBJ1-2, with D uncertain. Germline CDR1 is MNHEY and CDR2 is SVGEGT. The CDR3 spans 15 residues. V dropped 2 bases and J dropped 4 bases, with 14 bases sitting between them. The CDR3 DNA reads TGTGCCAGCAGTTACACGTCAGGTGTAGGCTATGGCTACACCTTC. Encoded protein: CASSYTSGVGYGYTF.

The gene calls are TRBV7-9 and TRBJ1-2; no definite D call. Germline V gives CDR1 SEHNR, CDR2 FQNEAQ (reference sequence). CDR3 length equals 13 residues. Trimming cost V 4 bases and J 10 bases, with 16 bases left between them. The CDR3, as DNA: TGTGCCAGCAGCTCAACGTCGAAGGCGGCCTACACCTTC. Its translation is CASSSTSKAAYTF.

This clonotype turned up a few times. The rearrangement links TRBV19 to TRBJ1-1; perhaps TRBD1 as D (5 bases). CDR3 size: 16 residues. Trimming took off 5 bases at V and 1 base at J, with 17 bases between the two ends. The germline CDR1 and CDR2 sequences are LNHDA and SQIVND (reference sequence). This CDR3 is CASSPEGRGTNTEAFF. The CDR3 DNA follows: TGTGCCAGTAGTCCCGAGGGCCGGGGGACGAACACTGAAGCTTTCTTT.

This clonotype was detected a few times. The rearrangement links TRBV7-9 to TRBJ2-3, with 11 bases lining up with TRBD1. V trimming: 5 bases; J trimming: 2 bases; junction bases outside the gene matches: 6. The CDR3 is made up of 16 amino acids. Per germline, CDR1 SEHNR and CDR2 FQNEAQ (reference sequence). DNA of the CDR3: TGTGCCAGCAGCCCCCGGGACAGGGGGGACACAGATACGCAGTATTTT. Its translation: CASSPRDRGDTDTQYF.

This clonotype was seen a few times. The CDR3: CATRDTQGTPEAFF. The DNA for the CDR3 is TGTGCCACCCGGGATACTCAGGGGACGCCTGAAGCTTTCTTT. The rearrangement joins TRBV10-3 to TRBJ1-1; maybe TRBD1 (6 bases). This CDR3 region has 14 residues. Trimming removed 10 bases at V and 6 bases at J, with 21 bases between. Germline lookup yields CDR1 ENHRY and CDR2 SYGVKD.

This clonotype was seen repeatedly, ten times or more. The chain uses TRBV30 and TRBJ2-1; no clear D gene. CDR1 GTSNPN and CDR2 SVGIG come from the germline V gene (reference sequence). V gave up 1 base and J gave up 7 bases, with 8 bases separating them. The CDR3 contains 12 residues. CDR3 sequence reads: CAWSEAPNEQFF. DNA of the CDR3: TGTGCCTGGAGTGAGGCTCCGAATGAGCAGTTCTTC.

The CDR3 reads CASSLGQTRYSPLHF. CDR3 coding DNA: TGCGCCAGCAGCTTGGGACAGACTAGATATTCACCCCTCCACTTT. The chain is built from TRBV5-1 and TRBJ1-6, with D possibly TRBD1 on 5 matching bases. With 0 bases removed from V and 8 bases from J, the gap between germline ends came to 12 bases. The length of the CDR3 is 15 residues. Germline assignment: CDR1 SGHRS and CDR2 YFSETQ.

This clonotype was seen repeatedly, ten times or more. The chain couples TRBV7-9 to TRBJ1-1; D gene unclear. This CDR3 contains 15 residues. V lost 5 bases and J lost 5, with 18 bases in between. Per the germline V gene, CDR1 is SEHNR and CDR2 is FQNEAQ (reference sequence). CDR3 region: CASSETTGFGTEAFF. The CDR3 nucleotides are TGTGCCAGCAGCGAGACTACGGGGTTTGGGACTGAAGCTTTCTTT.

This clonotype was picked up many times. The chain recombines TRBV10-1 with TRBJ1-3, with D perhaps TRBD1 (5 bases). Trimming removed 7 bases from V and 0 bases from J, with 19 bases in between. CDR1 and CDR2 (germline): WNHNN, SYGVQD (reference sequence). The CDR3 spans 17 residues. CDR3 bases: TGCGCCAGCAAGCTTAATGTCCAGGGCCACTCTGGAAACACCATATATTTT. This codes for CASKLNVQGHSGNTIYF.

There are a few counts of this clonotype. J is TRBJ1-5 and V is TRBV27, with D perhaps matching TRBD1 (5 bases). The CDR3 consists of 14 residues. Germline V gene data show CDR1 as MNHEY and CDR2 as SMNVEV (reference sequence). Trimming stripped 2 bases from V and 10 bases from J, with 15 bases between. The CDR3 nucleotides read TGTGCCAGCAGTTTAGGGGGACTAATAAGTCCCCAGCATTTT. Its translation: CASSLGGLISPQHF.

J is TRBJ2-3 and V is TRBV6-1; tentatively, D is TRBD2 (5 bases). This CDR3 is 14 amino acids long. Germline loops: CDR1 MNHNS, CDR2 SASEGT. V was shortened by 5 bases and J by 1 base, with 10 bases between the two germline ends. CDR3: CASSFGLRTDTQYF. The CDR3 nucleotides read TGTGCCAGCAGTTTCGGACTCCGCACAGATACGCAGTATTTT.

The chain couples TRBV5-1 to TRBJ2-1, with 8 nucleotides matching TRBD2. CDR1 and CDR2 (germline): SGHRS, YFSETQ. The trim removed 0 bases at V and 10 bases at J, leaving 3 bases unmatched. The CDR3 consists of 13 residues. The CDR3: CASSLDGRGEQFF. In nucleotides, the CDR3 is TGCGCCAGCAGCTTGGACGGGAGGGGCGAGCAGTTCTTC.

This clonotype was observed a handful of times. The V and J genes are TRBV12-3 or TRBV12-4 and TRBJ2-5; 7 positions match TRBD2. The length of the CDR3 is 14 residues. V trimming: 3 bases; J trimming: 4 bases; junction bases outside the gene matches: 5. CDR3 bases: TGTGCCAGCAGTTTGAGCGGGATTATAGAGACCCAGTACTTC. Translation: CASSLSGIIETQYF.